The source of this T cell receptor (beta chain) is a study of T-cell reconstitution after alpha-beta-depleted transplantation in children. This clonotype was observed many times. This CDR3 spans 13 amino acids. The V gene's germline CDR1 is ENHRY and CDR2 SYGVKD. The V end was cut by 10 bases, the J end by 3 bases, with 14 bases between. Unique molecular identifiers were used in preparing the TCRbeta library. TCRdb reanalysed the PCR reads using MiXCR and keeps one entry per CDR3 protein. Of some 200,000 distinct CDR3 sequences in the sample, over 9.5% were seen once. The source was PBMCs from the stem cell graft donor, collected from the stem cell graft. The chain couples TRBV10-3 to TRBJ2-3; D assignment may be TRBD1 or TRBD2 (5 bases each). The TCR sequence derives from a human donor who donated a stem cell graft to a child with SCID. CDR3 residues: CATDKGETDTQYF. CDR3 bases: TGTGCCACTGACAAAGGGGAGACAGATACGCAGTATTTT.